The 5 T cell receptor beta chains below all came from one sample that was sequenced in a study of long-term antiretroviral therapy in people with HIV. Version v3.0 of the immunoSEQ assay was performed at survey level. Only in-frame clones appear in the TCRdb table, and some are missing; sequencing was by immunoSEQ multiplex PCR. The table has about 16,000 clones, about 80% seen once. The sequences come from unsorted PBMCs, collected 1.5 years before starting antiretroviral therapy. Every receptor here comes from a woman aged 45 to 65 with HIV.

The gene calls are TRBV28 and TRBJ2-3, with D possibly TRBD2 on 7 matching bases. The CDR3 sequence is 15 residues long. The V gene lost 4 bases and the J gene lost 6 bases, with 17 bases spanning the gap. In germline, CDR1 is MDHEN, CDR2 SYDVKM. This chain's CDR3 is CASSSPRGASDTQYF. The CDR3 nucleotides read TGTGCCAGCAGTTCCCCCCGGGGGGCGAGCGATACGCAGTATTTT.

The rearrangement uses TRBV7-2 and TRBJ2-7; 8 nucleotides agree with TRBD2. The CDR3 extends over 15 amino acids. Germline-derived CDR1 and CDR2 are SGHTA and FQGNSA. V lost 2 bases and J lost 4; bases outside the gene matches: 7. Written as DNA, the CDR3 is TGTGCCAGCAGCTTACCCGGGACTAGTAAGTACGAGCAGTACTTC. Encoded protein: CASSLPGTSKYEQYF.

The gene calls are TRBV7-9 and TRBJ2-2; a weak D match, TRBD1 (6 bases). The V end was cut by 3 bases, the J end by 1 base, with 9 bases between. The CDR3 loop spans 15 amino acids. Germline V gene lookup returns CDR1 SEHNR and CDR2 FQNEAQ (reference sequence). The CDR3 DNA follows: TGTGCCAGCAGCTTGCAGGGGCGGAACACCGGGGAGCTGTTTTTT. It yields the protein CASSLQGRNTGELFF.

This clone was detected a few times. The gene calls are TRBV2 and TRBJ1-5; possibly TRBD1 for D (6 bases). V lost 6 bases and J lost 5, with 11 bases in between. The germline gives CDR1 SNHLY, CDR2 FYNNEI. This CDR3 spans 13 amino acids. Here the CDR3 DNA reads TGTGCCAGCAGCGGACAGCCTTATCAGCCCCAGCATTTT. Its translation is CASSGQPYQPQHF.

This chain joins TRBV19 and TRBJ2-3, with 8 bases fitting TRBD2. CDR1 is LNHDA and CDR2 is SQIVND in the germline V gene (reference sequence). V lost 6 bases and J lost 4; bases outside the gene matches: 6. This CDR3 is built from 14 residues. The CDR3 bases are TGTGCCAGTAGCGGGGGGGCCGAGGCAGATACGCAGTATTTT. It yields the protein CASSGGAEADTQYF.